This T cell receptor beta chain was retrieved from a study of T-cell memory formation after mild COVID-19. The study, taken as a whole, reports: Mainly CM and EM harbored the contracting CD4+ clones; mainly EMRA harbored the CD8+ ones.

Trimming cost V 0 bases and J 4 bases; bases outside gene matches: 9. CDR3 length: 16 residues. Germline values: CDR1 SGHRS, CDR2 YFSETQ. 5'RACE with constant-segment primers yielded barcoded, UMI-tagged TCR alpha and TCR beta cDNA libraries. Via MiXCR, TCRdb re-called the 5' RACE reads, giving one row per CDR3 protein. The sample yields roughly 350,000 distinct CDR3 sequences, around 27% seen once. This clonotype was seen only a few times. Its antigen is unidentified. This rearrangement joins TRBV5-1 to TRBJ2-5, with 7 bases identical to TRBD1. Sequencing used PBMCs or a T cell subset sorted from them (not recorded which). This clonotype originated in an adult woman who had mild COVID-19 (a few samples of this study predate the infection). Cell type and time point are not known. In DNA, the CDR3 is TGCGCCAGCAGCTTGGGAGAGGGGGCGTCTACAGAGACCCAGTACTTC. Translation gives CASSLGEGASTETQYF.